This is a list of T cell receptor beta chains from one sample in a study of shared clonotypes between healthy human individuals. Here immunoSEQ multiplex PCR was the method, and the copy in TCRdb shows in-frame clones only, minus some. Of roughly 2.5 million clones in the sample, around nine tenths were seen once. Sequencing used naive CD4+ T cells sorted from blood. These TCRs come from a man aged 18 to 29 in good health. CDR3s include the opening cysteine and the closing phenylalanine or tryptophan. The D gene is left open where the match is weak. The size field is filled for only some rows; it gives once, few, many or a size class.

TRBJ1-6 NA TRBD1 TRBV6-5 CASRQGAVVSPLHF TGTGCCAGCAGGCAGGGGGCTGTAGTCTCACCCCTCCACTTT
TRBJ1-2 NA NA TRBV12-2 CASRLAAARGDYGYTF TGTGCAAGTCGCTTAGCGGCGGCCAGGGGGGACTATGGCTACACCTTC
TRBJ2-7 NA NA TRBV11-2 CASSLWYEYEQYF TGTGCCAGCAGCTTATGGTACGAATACGAGCAGTACTTC
TRBJ2-5 NA NA TRBV5-1 CASSLLRGQETQYF TGCGCCAGCAGCTTGCTGAGGGGGCAAGAGACCCAGTACTTC
TRBJ2-7 NA NA TRBV6-1 CASTRGTGNYEQYF TGTGCCAGCACCCGGGGGACGGGAAACTACGAGCAGTACTTC
TRBJ1-2 NA NA TRBV10-3 CASSEQGGAPDGYTF TGTGCCAGCAGTGAACAGGGAGGTGCCCCCGATGGCTACACCTTC
TRBJ1-6 few TRBD1 TRBV5-1 CASSSQGAGTPLHF TGCGCCAGCAGCTCCCAGGGGGCTGGCACACCCCTCCACTTT
TRBJ1-4 NA NA TRBV7-9 CASSLAFSANEKLFF TGTGCCAGCAGCTTAGCCTTCAGCGCTAATGAAAAACTGTTTTTT
TRBJ1-3 once TRBD1 TRBV12-5 CASGLATGGSGNTIYF TGTGCTAGTGGTTTGGCGACAGGGGGCTCTGGAAACACCATATATTTT
TRBJ2-2 NA NA TRBV29-1 CSVEDGRGELFF TGCAGCGTTGAAGATGGGAGAGGGGAGCTGTTTTTT
TRBJ2-1 NA NA TRBV10-1 CASSEPGRAIPKQFF TGCGCCAGCAGTGAACCGGGACGTGCAATCCCAAAGCAGTTCTTC
TRBJ2-1 NA TRBD2 TRBV30 CAWSAIRTSGTYNEQFF TGTGCCTGGAGTGCAATCCGGACTAGCGGGACCTACAATGAGCAGTTCTTC
TRBJ1-5 few NA TRBV28 CASTLGQSYQPQHF TGTGCCAGCACCCTAGGACAGAGCTATCAGCCCCAGCATTTT
TRBJ1-4 NA NA TRBV15 CATSRGGGPLNEKLFF TGTGCCACCAGCAGAGGTGGTGGACCGCTTAATGAAAAACTGTTTTTT
TRBJ2-3 NA NA TRBV19 CASSIGGPLEGDTQYF TGTGCCAGTAGTATCGGAGGGCCCCTGGAAGGAGATACGCAGTATTTT
TRBJ1-5 NA NA TRBV4-2 CASSQEPGNQPQHF TGTGCCAGCAGCCAAGAGCCGGGCAATCAGCCCCAGCATTTT
TRBJ2-3 NA NA TRBV20-1 CSATDPPPQYF TGCAGTGCCACCGACCCCCCCCCGCAGTATTTT
TRBJ1-1 NA NA TRBV19 CAVQASPLNTEAFF TGTGCCGTGCAGGCCTCACCCTTGAACACTGAAGCTTTCTTT
TRBJ2-5 NA NA TRBV12-2 CASRSLPPAQETQYF TGTGCAAGTCGCTCCCTGCCCCCAGCCCAAGAGACCCAGTACTTC
TRBJ1-1 NA NA TRBV11-1 CASSWTDINTEAFF TGTGCCAGCAGCTGGACAGATATAAACACTGAAGCTTTCTTT
TRBJ2-7 NA NA TRBV5-1 CASSLNLGTVDEQYF TGCGCCAGCAGCTTGAATCTGGGGACCGTGGATGAGCAGTACTTC
TRBJ1-2 NA TRBD1 TRBV5-4 CASSSGQGNYGYTF TGTGCCAGCAGCTCCGGACAGGGAAACTATGGCTACACCTTC
TRBJ1-6 NA TRBD1 TRBV6-5 CASRDRSNSPLHF TGTGCCAGCCGGGACAGGTCAAATTCACCCCTCCACTTT
TRBJ2-2 NA NA TRBV6-5 CAASRLPLNTGELFF TGTGCCGCCTCCCGGCTCCCACTGAACACCGGGGAGCTGTTTTTT
TRBJ2-3 NA NA TRBV7-8 CASSFGGITDTQYF TGTGCCAGCAGCTTTGGAGGGATCACAGATACGCAGTATTTT
TRBJ2-2 NA NA TRBV2 CASRPGTQSPGELFF TGTGCCAGCAGACCCGGGACCCAGTCCCCCGGGGAGCTGTTTTTT
TRBJ2-3 NA TRBD2 TRBV6-6 CASSPTSGDVTQYF TGTGCCAGCAGCCCGACTAGCGGGGATGTTACGCAGTATTTT
TRBJ2-7 NA NA TRBV29-1 CSAGEWNYEQYF TGCAGCGCGGGGGAATGGAACTACGAGCAGTACTTC
TRBJ2-5 once NA TRBV9 CASTRRSGPPPQETQYF TGTGCCAGCACCCGTAGATCCGGACCCCCGCCCCAAGAGACCCAGTACTTC
TRBJ1-1 NA TRBD1 TRBV7-2 CASSFAGTANTEAFF TGTGCCAGCAGCTTCGCCGGGACAGCGAACACTGAAGCTTTCTTT
TRBJ1-5 NA TRBD1 TRBV19 CASSISYFGTGDNQPQHF TGTGCCAGTAGTATTTCGTATTTTGGGACAGGAGACAATCAGCCCCAGCATTTT
TRBJ2-6 NA NA TRBV10-3 CAISRDPAGANVLTF TGTGCCATCAGTCGGGACCCGGCCGGGGCCAACGTCCTGACTTTC
TRBJ1-5 NA NA TRBV30 CAWGGSYSNQPQHF TGTGCCTGGGGGGGCAGCTATAGCAATCAGCCCCAGCATTTT
TRBJ1-6 NA NA TRBV10-1 CASSPLHF TGCGCCAGTTCACCCCTCCACTTT
TRBJ2-5 NA TRBD2 TRBV27 CASSLGRAGVQETQYF TGTGCCAGCAGTTTGGGGAGGGCAGGTGTACAAGAGACCCAGTACTTC
TRBJ1-1 once TRBD1 TRBV19 CASSRDRGEAFF TGTGCCAGTAGCCGGGACAGAGGTGAAGCTTTCTTT
TRBJ2-1 NA TRBD1 TRBV7-6 CASSPPTGFRDNEQFF TGTGCCAGCAGCCCCCCGACAGGGTTCCGTGACAATGAGCAGTTCTTC
TRBJ1-4 NA TRBD1 TRBV6-5 CASSNRDSGSLFF TGTGCCAGCAGTAACCGGGACAGCGGATCGCTGTTTTTT
TRBJ2-1 NA NA TRBV5-1 CASSLVPGSAFEQFF TGCGCCAGCAGCTTGGTGCCAGGGTCGGCCTTTGAGCAGTTCTTC
TRBJ2-3 NA NA TRBV11-2 CASSPGRNPDTQYF TGTGCCAGCAGCCCGGGGCGGAACCCAGATACGCAGTATTTT
TRBJ2-1 NA NA TRBV7-9 CASSLAAPLLDEQFF TGTGCCAGCAGCTTAGCAGCCCCTTTGCTTGATGAGCAGTTCTTC
TRBJ1-6 NA TRBD1 TRBV5-5 CASSFGTGDNSPLHF TGTGCCAGCAGCTTTGGGACAGGGGATAATTCACCCCTCCACTTT